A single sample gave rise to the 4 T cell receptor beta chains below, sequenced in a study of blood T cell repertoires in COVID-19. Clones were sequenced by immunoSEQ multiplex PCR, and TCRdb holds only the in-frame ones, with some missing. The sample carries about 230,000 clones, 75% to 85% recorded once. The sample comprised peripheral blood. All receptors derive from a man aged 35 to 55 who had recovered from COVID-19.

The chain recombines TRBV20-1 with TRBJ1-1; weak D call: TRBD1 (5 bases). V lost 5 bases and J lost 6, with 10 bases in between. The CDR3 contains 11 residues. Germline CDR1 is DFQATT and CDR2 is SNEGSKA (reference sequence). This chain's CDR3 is CSAPDKAEAFF. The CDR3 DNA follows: TGCAGTGCTCCGGACAAAGCTGAAGCTTTCTTT.

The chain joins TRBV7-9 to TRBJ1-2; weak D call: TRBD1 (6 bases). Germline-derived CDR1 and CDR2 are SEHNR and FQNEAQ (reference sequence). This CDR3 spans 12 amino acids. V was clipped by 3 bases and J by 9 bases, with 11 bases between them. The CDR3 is CASSFIQGSYTF. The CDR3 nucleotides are TGTGCCAGCAGCTTTATCCAGGGGAGCTACACCTTC.

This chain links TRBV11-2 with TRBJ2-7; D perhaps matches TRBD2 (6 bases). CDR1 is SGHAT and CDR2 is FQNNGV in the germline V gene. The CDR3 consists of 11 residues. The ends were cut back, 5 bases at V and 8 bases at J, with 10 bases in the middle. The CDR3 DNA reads TGTGCCAGCAGCGATAGCGGAAAGCAGTACTTC. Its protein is CASSDSGKQYF. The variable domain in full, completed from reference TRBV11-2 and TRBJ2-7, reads EAGVAQSPRYKIIEKRQSVAFWCNPISGHATLYWYQQILGQGPKLLIQFQNNGVVDDSQLPKDRFSAERLKGVDSTLKIQPAKLEDSAVYLCASSDSGKQYFGPGTRLTVT.

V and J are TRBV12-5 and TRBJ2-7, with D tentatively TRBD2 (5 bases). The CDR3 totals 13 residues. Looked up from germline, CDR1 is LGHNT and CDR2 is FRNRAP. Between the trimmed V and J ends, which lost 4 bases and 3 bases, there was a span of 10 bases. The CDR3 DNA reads TGTGCTAGTGGTTCCCGTCGGGACTACGAGCAGTACTTC. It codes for CASGSRRDYEQYF.